This T cell receptor (beta chain) was obtained from a study of CD8 T cells in Susac syndrome (dated by TCRdb to the late 2010s). As for the study more broadly: Whether CD8+ T cell activation and differentiation in Susac syndrome was antigen driven was tested using repertoire sequencing. Clonality of the CD8+ T cell repertoire was compared between about a dozen healthy donors, around 14 Susac syndrome patients and some 15 multiple sclerosis patients. What the authors observed across the whole study: The study acknowledged that relatively few individuals were included in the TCR sequencing and HLA analysis.

For this clonotype: The target of this receptor is not known. The record has no base qualities; no much larger clone is one base away.

RNA was extracted using the RNeasy kit, and about 0.5 to 1 microgram was reverse transcribed with random hexamers. The immunoSEQ multiplex PCR assay, which covers 54 Vbeta and 13 Jbeta segments, was used to amplify TCR beta CDR3 regions. PCR amplification bias was corrected using a synthetic template baseline for primer optimization and computational correction. In the source study's methods: Only productive sequences were kept, with reads annotated to V, D and J genes according to IMGT and analyzed in immunoSEQ Analyzer. Clonality was computed as one minus Shannon entropy normalized by log2 of the number of productive unique sequences. Public and private clones were assessed among the 100 most prevalent clones of each patient and control. A clone was defined as Susac-specific if it was absent from the healthy and MS cohorts, from 950 to 1,300 published viral clones and from other ImmuneACCESS disease sequences. TCRdb applied fastp at Q25 and MiXCR to the public reads, then kept only in-frame beta chains. Rows with a matching CDR3 protein are joined into one entry that keeps the most common DNA and genes. TCRdb's processing, not the study's, gives the V and J calls here. Present in this sample are tens of thousands of distinct CDR3 sequences, roughly 93% of which were seen just once. The ten largest make up about 0.29% of the sample.

The germline V gene (reference sequence) supplies CDR1 MNHEY and CDR2 SMNVEV. Between the V and J ends, shortened by 6 bases and 4 bases respectively, the junction contains 9 bases. The CDR3 goes from the cysteine to the phenylalanine over 12 residues. CDR3 DNA only is kept here, 36 bases in frame from base 1. Peripheral blood CD8+ and CD4+ T cells from healthy donors, Susac syndrome patients and multiple sclerosis patients were profiled by high-throughput TCR beta sequencing. Healthy donors were age- and sex-matched controls. Bulk CD8+ and CD4+ T cells were purified magnetically by negative isolation, whereas CD8+ TEMRA cells were enriched by FACS. Blood was collected in EDTA tubes and processed within 24 hours, with PBMCs isolated through density gradient centrifugation. PBMCs intended for TCR sequencing were cryopreserved in liquid nitrogen and thawed later in a water bath at 37 degrees C. The sorted or isolated CD4+, CD8+ and CD8+ TEMRA cells had a purity of 90% or higher.

The sequence was obtained from a human donor in good health. The sample taken for sequencing was CD8+ T cells from PBMCs. The receptor chain draws on TRBV27 and TRBJ1-2; a tentative D call is TRBD1 (6 bases match). The DNA sequence is given as TGTGCCAGCAGGAAGGGGGGCTATGGCTACACCTTC. This codes for CASRKGGYGYTF.